These T cell receptor beta chains were read from a single sample in a study of cytomegalovirus exposure and HLA in healthy donors. This table comes from immunoSEQ multiplex PCR, and its TCRdb copy is limited to in-frame clones, with some not included. The data contain about 280,000 clones, approximately 90% of them singletons. Sequenced input: PBMCs. Receptors were obtained from a woman between 18 and 30 years old in good health and CMV-seronegative. CDR3s include the opening cysteine and the closing phenylalanine or tryptophan. Each record gives: clone size, D gene, J gene, V gene, CDR3 protein, CDR3 DNA. D genes are given only for firm matches. Size is stated for part of the rows, as once, few or many counts, or as a class when the clone is expanded.

clone size: .; D gene: TRBD1; J gene: TRBJ2-7; V gene: TRBV13; CDR3 protein: CASSLGQGPGEQYF; CDR3 DNA: TGTGCCAGCAGCCTCGGACAGGGCCCGGGCGAGCAGTACTTC
clone size: .; D gene: .; J gene: TRBJ2-7; V gene: TRBV28; CDR3 protein: CASSLGRHLGYEQYF; CDR3 DNA: TGTGCCAGCAGTTTAGGTCGTCATCTAGGCTACGAGCAGTACTTC
clone size: .; D gene: .; J gene: TRBJ2-1; V gene: TRBV9; CDR3 protein: CASSVAAASYNEQFF; CDR3 DNA: TGTGCCAGCAGCGTAGCGGCGGCTAGTTACAATGAGCAGTTCTTC
clone size: .; D gene: .; J gene: TRBJ2-2; V gene: TRBV5-1; CDR3 protein: CASSFLSTHTGELFF; CDR3 DNA: TGCGCCAGCAGCTTTTTAAGCACTCACACCGGGGAGCTGTTTTTT
clone size: .; D gene: .; J gene: TRBJ2-1; V gene: TRBV6-5; CDR3 protein: CASSYSQGRNEQFF; CDR3 DNA: TGTGCCAGCAGTTACTCGCAGGGGCGGAATGAGCAGTTCTTC
clone size: .; D gene: TRBD1; J gene: TRBJ2-7; V gene: TRBV28; CDR3 protein: CASSDPRTGVTYEQYF; CDR3 DNA: TGTGCCAGCAGCGACCCCCGGACAGGGGTAACCTACGAGCAGTACTTC
clone size: .; D gene: .; J gene: TRBJ2-3; V gene: TRBV5-1; CDR3 protein: CASSLVGFTDTQYF; CDR3 DNA: TGCGCCAGCAGCTTGGTCGGGTTCACAGATACGCAGTATTTT
clone size: .; D gene: TRBD1; J gene: TRBJ1-2; V gene: TRBV6-5; CDR3 protein: CASSYLRQGGVEGYTF; CDR3 DNA: TGTGCCAGCAGTTACCTCAGACAGGGAGGTGTTGAGGGCTACACCTTC
clone size: .; D gene: TRBD2; J gene: TRBJ2-2; V gene: TRBV5-1; CDR3 protein: CASSRTTSGSTGELFF; CDR3 DNA: TGCGCCAGCAGCCGTACGACTAGCGGGAGCACCGGGGAGCTGTTTTTT
clone size: .; D gene: .; J gene: TRBJ1-2; V gene: TRBV19; CDR3 protein: CASSTPHSISGYTF; CDR3 DNA: TGTGCCAGTAGTACCCCACACAGTATCTCTGGCTACACCTTC
clone size: .; D gene: .; J gene: TRBJ1-5; V gene: TRBV9; CDR3 protein: CASSVDTGLNQPQHF; CDR3 DNA: TGTGCCAGCAGCGTAGATACAGGGCTCAATCAGCCCCAGCATTTT
clone size: .; D gene: TRBD1; J gene: TRBJ1-1; V gene: TRBV25-1; CDR3 protein: CASSAEIRQGANTEAFF; CDR3 DNA: TGTGCCAGCAGTGCCGAGATAAGACAGGGGGCGAACACTGAAGCTTTCTTT
clone size: .; D gene: TRBD2; J gene: TRBJ2-3; V gene: TRBV5-4; CDR3 protein: CASSWGLAGVDTQYF; CDR3 DNA: TGTGCCAGCAGCTGGGGACTAGCGGGAGTAGATACGCAGTATTTT
clone size: .; D gene: TRBD2; J gene: TRBJ2-1; V gene: TRBV9; CDR3 protein: CASSGAGGHPYNEQFF; CDR3 DNA: TGTGCCAGCAGCGGAGCGGGGGGTCATCCCTACAATGAGCAGTTCTTC
clone size: .; D gene: .; J gene: TRBJ2-2; V gene: TRBV5-4; CDR3 protein: CASSSTGPAGELFF; CDR3 DNA: TGTGCCAGCAGCTCAACAGGGCCCGCCGGGGAGCTGTTTTTT
clone size: .; D gene: .; J gene: TRBJ2-7; V gene: TRBV6-5; CDR3 protein: CASSYGGPSYEQYF; CDR3 DNA: TGTGCCAGCAGTTACGGGGGCCCTTCCTACGAGCAGTACTTC
clone size: .; D gene: TRBD2; J gene: TRBJ2-5; V gene: TRBV7-2; CDR3 protein: CASSWAGGPGETQYF; CDR3 DNA: TGTGCCAGCAGCTGGGCGGGAGGGCCTGGGGAGACCCAGTACTTC
clone size: .; D gene: .; J gene: TRBJ2-3; V gene: TRBV27; CDR3 protein: CASSGEAVGDTQYF; CDR3 DNA: TGTGCCAGCAGTGGGGAAGCGGTTGGGGATACGCAGTATTTT
clone size: .; D gene: .; J gene: TRBJ2-2; V gene: TRBV7-8; CDR3 protein: CASSQRGAGELFF; CDR3 DNA: TGTGCCAGCAGCCAGAGAGGCGCCGGGGAGCTGTTTTTT
clone size: .; D gene: TRBD1; J gene: TRBJ1-5; V gene: TRBV25-1; CDR3 protein: CASRGTGDQPQHF; CDR3 DNA: TGTGCCAGCAGGGGGACAGGGGATCAGCCCCAGCATTTT
clone size: .; D gene: .; J gene: TRBJ2-1; V gene: TRBV28; CDR3 protein: CASSSQGLGQFF; CDR3 DNA: TGTGCCAGCAGTTCCCAGGGGCTTGGGCAGTTCTTC
clone size: .; D gene: TRBD2; J gene: TRBJ2-1; V gene: TRBV7-3; CDR3 protein: CASSLSGTSGYNEQFF; CDR3 DNA: TGTGCCAGCAGCCTAAGCGGGACTAGCGGATACAATGAGCAGTTCTTC
clone size: .; D gene: TRBD2; J gene: TRBJ2-3; V gene: TRBV2; CDR3 protein: CASRRLAGGTDTQYF; CDR3 DNA: TGTGCCAGCAGACGACTAGCGGGGGGCACAGATACGCAGTATTTT
clone size: .; D gene: .; J gene: TRBJ1-1; V gene: TRBV4-3; CDR3 protein: CASSQDTGNTEAFF; CDR3 DNA: TGCGCCAGCAGCCAAGATACAGGGAACACTGAAGCTTTCTTT
clone size: .; D gene: TRBD1; J gene: TRBJ2-7; V gene: TRBV18; CDR3 protein: CASSPQQGATDEQYF; CDR3 DNA: TGTGCCAGCTCACCCCAACAGGGGGCTACCGACGAGCAGTACTTC
clone size: .; D gene: .; J gene: TRBJ2-1; V gene: TRBV19; CDR3 protein: CASSDGTRYEQFF; CDR3 DNA: TGTGCCAGTAGCGACGGGACACGGTATGAGCAGTTCTTC
clone size: .; D gene: .; J gene: TRBJ2-7; V gene: TRBV28; CDR3 protein: CASSFPTRTGSSYEQYF; CDR3 DNA: TGTGCCAGCAGTTTCCCCACGCGGACGGGGAGCTCCTACGAGCAGTACTTC
clone size: .; D gene: TRBD1; J gene: TRBJ2-3; V gene: TRBV28; CDR3 protein: CASSPLRDRVTDTQYF; CDR3 DNA: TGTGCCAGCAGCCCCCTCCGGGACAGGGTGACAGATACGCAGTATTTT
clone size: .; D gene: TRBD2; J gene: TRBJ2-7; V gene: TRBV19; CDR3 protein: CASSPGLAGVYEQYF; CDR3 DNA: TGTGCCAGTAGTCCGGGACTAGCGGGAGTGTACGAGCAGTACTTC
clone size: .; D gene: TRBD2; J gene: TRBJ2-3; V gene: TRBV18; CDR3 protein: CASSPPGLASDTQYF; CDR3 DNA: TGTGCCAGCTCACCCCCGGGACTAGCATCTGATACGCAGTATTTT
clone size: .; D gene: .; J gene: TRBJ2-7; V gene: TRBV15; CDR3 protein: CATSRAAGYEQYF; CDR3 DNA: TGTGCCACCAGCAGAGCGGCAGGCTACGAGCAGTACTTC
clone size: .; D gene: TRBD2; J gene: TRBJ2-3; V gene: TRBV5-1; CDR3 protein: CASSFGSSGRLDTDTQYF; CDR3 DNA: TGCGCCAGCAGCTTTGGTAGTAGCGGGAGGCTAGACACAGATACGCAGTATTTT
clone size: once; D gene: .; J gene: TRBJ1-1; V gene: TRBV14; CDR3 protein: CASSLTQGREAFF; CDR3 DNA: TGTGCCAGCAGTCTCACTCAGGGGAGAGAAGCTTTCTTT
clone size: .; D gene: TRBD2; J gene: TRBJ2-1; V gene: TRBV27; CDR3 protein: CASSLLGSGASSYNEQFF; CDR3 DNA: TGTGCCAGCAGTTTATTAGGTAGCGGGGCCTCCTCCTACAATGAGCAGTTCTTC
clone size: .; D gene: TRBD1; J gene: TRBJ1-5; V gene: TRBV5-4; CDR3 protein: CASSFGTEPNQPQHF; CDR3 DNA: TGTGCCAGCAGCTTCGGGACAGAGCCTAATCAGCCCCAGCATTTT
clone size: .; D gene: TRBD1; J gene: TRBJ2-7; V gene: TRBV7-2; CDR3 protein: CASSLRDRAIEQYF; CDR3 DNA: TGTGCCAGCAGCCTCCGGGACAGGGCGATCGAGCAGTACTTC
clone size: .; D gene: TRBD1; J gene: TRBJ2-1; V gene: TRBV28; CDR3 protein: CASSLTGGASYNEQFF; CDR3 DNA: TGTGCCAGCAGTTTGACAGGGGGAGCATCCTACAATGAGCAGTTCTTC
clone size: .; D gene: .; J gene: TRBJ1-6; V gene: TRBV10-2; CDR3 protein: CASRGQPYNSPLHF; CDR3 DNA: TGCGCCAGCAGAGGACAGCCCTATAATTCACCCCTCCACTTT
clone size: once; D gene: TRBD2; J gene: TRBJ2-7; V gene: TRBV23-1; CDR3 protein: CASSQSRGSYEQYF; CDR3 DNA: TGCGCCAGCAGTCAATCGCGGGGGTCCTACGAGCAGTACTTC
clone size: .; D gene: TRBD2; J gene: TRBJ2-3; V gene: TRBV5-6; CDR3 protein: CAASGRSPSTDTQYF; CDR3 DNA: TGTGCAGCGAGCGGGAGGTCTCCTAGCACAGATACGCAGTATTTT
clone size: .; D gene: .; J gene: TRBJ2-3; V gene: TRBV5-4; CDR3 protein: CASSLDLDTQYF; CDR3 DNA: TGTGCCAGCAGCTTGGATCTAGATACGCAGTATTTT
clone size: .; D gene: .; J gene: TRBJ1-5; V gene: TRBV11-2; CDR3 protein: CASSLEEQAYQPQHF; CDR3 DNA: TGTGCCAGCAGCTTAGAGGAACAGGCTTATCAGCCCCAGCATTTT
clone size: .; D gene: TRBD1; J gene: TRBJ2-2; V gene: TRBV9; CDR3 protein: CASSGTGMNTGELFF; CDR3 DNA: TGTGCCAGCAGCGGGACAGGAATGAACACCGGGGAGCTGTTTTTT
clone size: .; D gene: TRBD2; J gene: TRBJ2-3; V gene: TRBV5-1; CDR3 protein: CASSLDLAGPTDTQYF; CDR3 DNA: TGCGCCAGCAGCTTGGACCTAGCGGGACCCACAGATACGCAGTATTTT